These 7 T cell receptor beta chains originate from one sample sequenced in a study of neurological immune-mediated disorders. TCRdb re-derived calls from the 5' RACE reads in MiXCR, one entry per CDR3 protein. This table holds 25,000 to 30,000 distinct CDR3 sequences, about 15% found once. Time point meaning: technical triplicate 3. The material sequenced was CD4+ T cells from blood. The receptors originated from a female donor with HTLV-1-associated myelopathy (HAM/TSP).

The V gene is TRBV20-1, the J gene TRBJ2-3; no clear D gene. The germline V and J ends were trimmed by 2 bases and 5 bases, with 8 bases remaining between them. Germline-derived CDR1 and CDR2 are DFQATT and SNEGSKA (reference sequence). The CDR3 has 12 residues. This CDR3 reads CSARLGKDTQYF. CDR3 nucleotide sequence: TGCAGTGCTAGACTGGGCAAAGATACGCAGTATTTT.

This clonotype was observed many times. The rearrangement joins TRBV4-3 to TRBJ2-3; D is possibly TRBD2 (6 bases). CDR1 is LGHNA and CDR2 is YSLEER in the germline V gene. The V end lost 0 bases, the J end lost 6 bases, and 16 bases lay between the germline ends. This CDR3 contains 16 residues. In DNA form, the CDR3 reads TGCGCCAGCAGCCAAGATCCAGGTGTAGCGGTCGATACGCAGTATTTT. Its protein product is CASSQDPGVAVDTQYF.

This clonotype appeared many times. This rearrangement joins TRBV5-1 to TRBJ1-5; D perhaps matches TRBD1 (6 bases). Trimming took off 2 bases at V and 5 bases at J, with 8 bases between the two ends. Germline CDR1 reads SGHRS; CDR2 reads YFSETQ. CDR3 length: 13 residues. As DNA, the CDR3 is TGCGCCAGCAGCTTTCAGGGGCATCAGCCCCAGCATTTT. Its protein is CASSFQGHQPQHF.

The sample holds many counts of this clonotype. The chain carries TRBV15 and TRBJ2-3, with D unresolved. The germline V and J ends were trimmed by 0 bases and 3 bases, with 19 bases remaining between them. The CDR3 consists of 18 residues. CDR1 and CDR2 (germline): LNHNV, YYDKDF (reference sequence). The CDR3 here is CATSRDLPGSKSTDTQYF. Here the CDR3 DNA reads TGTGCCACCAGCAGAGATCTTCCGGGCTCGAAGTCGACAGATACGCAGTATTTT.

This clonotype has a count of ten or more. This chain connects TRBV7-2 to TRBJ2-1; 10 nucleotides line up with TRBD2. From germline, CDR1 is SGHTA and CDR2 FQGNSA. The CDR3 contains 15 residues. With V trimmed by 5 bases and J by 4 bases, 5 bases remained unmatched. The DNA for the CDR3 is TGTGCCAGCAGCGCCCAACTAGCGGGGTACAATGAGCAGTTCTTC. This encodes CASSAQLAGYNEQFF.

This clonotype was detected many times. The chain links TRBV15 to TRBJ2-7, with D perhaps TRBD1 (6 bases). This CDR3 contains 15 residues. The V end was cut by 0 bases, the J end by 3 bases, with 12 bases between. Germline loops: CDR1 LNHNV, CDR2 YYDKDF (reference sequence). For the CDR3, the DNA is TGTGCCACCAGCAGAGATCGCGGACAGTACTACGAGCAGTACTTC. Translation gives CATSRDRGQYYEQYF.

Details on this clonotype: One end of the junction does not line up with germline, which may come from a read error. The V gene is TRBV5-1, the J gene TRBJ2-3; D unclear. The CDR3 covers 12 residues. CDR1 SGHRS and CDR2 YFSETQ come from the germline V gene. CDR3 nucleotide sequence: TGCACCAGCAGCCCCAGTACAAATACGCAGTATTTT. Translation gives CTSSPSTNTQYF.